This T cell receptor beta chain came from a study of T cell changes during pregnancy in multiple sclerosis. TCRdb's table, derived via immunoSEQ multiplex PCR, lists solely in-frame clones and lacks some. The data contain tens of thousands of clones, roughly 89% of them singletons. In this sample, this clone turned up once. The starting material was CD8+ T cells from peripheral blood mononuclear cells, obtained in the second trimester of pregnancy. The sequence derives from a female donor with multiple sclerosis, enrolled in a pregnancy study.

CDR3 sequence reads: CASSYYPQGGEQYF. CDR3 DNA sequence: TGTGCCAGCAGTTACTACCCCCAGGGCGGCGAGCAGTACTTC. This chain links TRBV6-5 with TRBJ2-7; perhaps TRBD1 as D (5 bases). Germline CDR1 and CDR2: MNHEY and SVGAGI. Trimming left V 1 base short and J 6 bases short, with 13 bases between. The CDR3 has 14 residues.